The 16 T cell receptor beta chains below were found in one sample sequenced in a study of blood T cell repertoires in COVID-19. Some clones are missing from TCRdb's copy, which holds only in-frame ones; the method was immunoSEQ multiplex PCR. This table has more than 300,000 clones, around 87% appearing once. Source material: peripheral blood. The receptors come from a woman aged 25 to 39 with COVID-19, enrolled during active disease.

The rearrangement links TRBV7-6 to TRBJ1-2; a possible D gene is TRBD1 (6 bases). From germline, CDR1 is SGHVS and CDR2 FNYEAQ. The CDR3 has 15 amino acids. The germline V and J ends were trimmed by 3 bases and 4 bases, with 15 bases remaining between them. The CDR3 loop reads CASSLGAGTTYGYTF. DNA of the CDR3: TGTGCCAGCAGCTTGGGGGCCGGGACAACCTATGGCTACACCTTC. The full variable domain, completed using reference TRBV7-6 and TRBJ1-2, is GAGVSQSPRYKVTKRGQDVALRCDPISGHVSLYWYRQALGQGPEFLTYFNYEAQQDKSGLPNDRFSAERPEGSISTLTIQRTEQRDSAMYRCASSLGAGTTYGYTFGSGTRLTVV.

This clone is a singleton in its sample. This sequence joins TRBV4-3 and TRBJ2-1; TRBD2 agrees at 7 bases. The CDR3 length is 16 residues. Germline V lookup: CDR1 LGHNA, CDR2 YSLEER. The trim removed 3 bases at V and 7 bases at J, leaving 12 bases unmatched. This chain's CDR3 is CASSHWGGPAGNEQFF. The CDR3 region has the DNA TGCGCCAGCAGCCACTGGGGGGGACCCGCTGGTAATGAGCAGTTCTTC.

The chain has TRBV20-1 and TRBJ2-7; the D gene is possibly TRBD2 (6 bases). Trimming left V 3 bases short and J 5 bases short, with 14 bases between. Germline CDR1 is DFQATT and CDR2 is SNEGSKA (reference sequence). CDR3 length: 13 residues. The CDR3 is CSASTGTWNEQYF. CDR3 nucleotides: TGCAGTGCTAGTACCGGGACTTGGAACGAGCAGTACTTC.

This chain uses TRBV4-1 with TRBJ2-1, with a weak D call TRBD2 (5 bases). Per the germline V gene, CDR1 is MGHRA and CDR2 is YSYEKL. The V and J ends lost 0 bases and 8 bases respectively, with 14 bases between them. The CDR3 length is 15 residues. This CDR3 is CASSQDQSAGDEQFF. The CDR3 nucleotides read TGCGCCAGCAGCCAAGATCAAAGCGCGGGTGATGAGCAGTTCTTC.

The chain uses TRBV6-2 or TRBV6-3 and TRBJ2-1, with 7 bases aligning to TRBD2. CDR1 is MNHEY and CDR2 is SVGEGT in the germline V gene. CDR3 length: 12 residues. V lost 5 bases and J lost 12; bases outside the gene matches: 7. CDR3 sequence: CASSEGRVWQFF. The CDR3 DNA reads as TGTGCCAGCAGTGAGGGGAGGGTATGGCAGTTCTTC.

This clone was counted once. V and J are TRBV2 and TRBJ2-7, with 12 nucleotides matching TRBD2. The CDR3 extends over 15 amino acids. The germline V gene has CDR1 SNHLY and CDR2 FYNNEI. With 6 bases clipped from V and 4 bases from J, the junction kept 7 bases outside the gene matches. The CDR3 nucleotides are TGTGCCAGCAGGCCCGGACTAGCGGGGCTTTACGAGCAGTACTTC. It encodes CASRPGLAGLYEQYF.

The chain employs TRBV18 and TRBJ2-5, with TRBD2 as a possible D gene (7 bases). Trimming stripped 0 bases from V and 4 bases from J, with 21 bases between. Per the germline V gene, CDR1 is KGHSH and CDR2 is LQKENI. This CDR3 is built from 18 residues. In DNA form, the CDR3 reads TGTGCCAGCTCACCACCAAAAGGCGGGGGCGATCTATCAGAGACCCAGTACTTC. It yields the protein CASSPPKGGGDLSETQYF.

V is TRBV10-3 and J is TRBJ2-5; D gene ambiguous. Trimming shortened V by 4 bases and J by 1 base, and 7 bases separated the two germline ends. Germline V gene sequence: CDR1 ENHRY, CDR2 SYGVKD. CDR3 size: 13 residues. The CDR3, as DNA: TGTGCCATCAGTGTGACAAGCCAAGAGACCCAGTACTTC. It specifies CAISVTSQETQYF.

The table lists this clone with a count of one. The gene calls are TRBV25-1 and TRBJ2-1; D may be TRBD2 (6 bases). With 4 bases removed from V and 8 bases from J, the gap between germline ends came to 12 bases. This CDR3 has 13 residues. Looked up from germline, CDR1 is MGHDK and CDR2 is SYGVNS. The CDR3 loop is CASSVRELDEQFF. CDR3 bases: TGTGCCAGCAGTGTTCGGGAGTTGGATGAGCAGTTCTTC.

The chain joins TRBV6-5 to TRBJ1-2; the match to TRBD1 covers 9 bases. V gave up 6 bases and J gave up 8 bases; unmatched junction bases: 10. Germline loops: CDR1 MNHEY, CDR2 SVGAGI. This CDR3 comprises 14 residues. CDR3 coding DNA: TGTGCCAGCAGAAGAAGGGACAGGGACCAAGGCTACACCTTC. This codes for CASRRRDRDQGYTF.

The CDR3 bases are TGTGCCAGCAGCCAAGGGACTAGCGGGGGTCCGGGGACCCAGTACTTC. It yields the protein CASSQGTSGGPGTQYF. V and J are TRBV3-1 (or the pseudogene TRBV3-2) and TRBJ2-5; TRBD2 matches 13 bases. The CDR3 runs 16 residues. Germline V gene lookup returns CDR1 LGHDT and CDR2 YNNKEL (reference sequence). Trimming took 1 base from V and 7 from J; bases not matched to a gene: 6.

This clone is a singleton in its sample. The V call is TRBV2, the J call TRBJ2-3; 9 nucleotides agree with TRBD2. With V trimmed by 7 bases and J by 4 bases, 15 bases remained unmatched. CDR1 is SNHLY and CDR2 is FYNNEI in the germline V gene. The CDR3 is 17 amino acids. The CDR3 coding sequence is TGTGCCAGCACCGAATTGACTAGCGGCCTGAGTGCAGATACGCAGTATTTT. Protein product: CASTELTSGLSADTQYF.

This clone was counted between two and nine times. The chain couples TRBV6-4 to TRBJ2-1, with 7 bases lining up with TRBD1. CDR1 is MRHNA, CDR2 SNTAGT, per germline. The V and J ends lost 6 bases and 1 base, in that order; junction bases with no gene match: 3. The CDR3 runs to 14 residues. The CDR3 sequence is CASRQGPSYNEQFF. CDR3 DNA sequence: TGTGCCAGCAGACAGGGGCCTTCCTACAATGAGCAGTTCTTC.

The rearrangement links TRBV2 to TRBJ1-2, with 11 nucleotides matching TRBD1. CDR1 is SNHLY, CDR2 FYNNEI, per germline. There are 14 residues in the CDR3. V gave up 6 bases and J gave up 8 bases; unmatched junction bases: 8. The CDR3 reads CASRESGTGGGYTF. The CDR3, as DNA: TGTGCCAGCAGGGAATCCGGGACAGGGGGAGGCTACACCTTC.

The chain has TRBV7-2 and TRBJ2-1, with TRBD1 matching 7 bases. This CDR3 region has 16 residues. With V trimmed by 0 bases and J by 5 bases, 7 bases remained unmatched. The germline V gene encodes CDR1 SGHTA and CDR2 FQGNSA. The CDR3 sequence: CASSLAWTGFDNEQFF. In DNA, the CDR3 is TGTGCCAGCAGCTTAGCTTGGACAGGTTTCGACAATGAGCAGTTCTTC.

The chain couples TRBV7-9 to TRBJ2-1; D may be TRBD1 (5 bases). This CDR3 has 16 amino acids. Per germline, CDR1 SEHNR and CDR2 FQNEAQ (reference sequence). V was pared by 3 bases and J by 4 bases, with 16 bases between. CDR3 coding DNA: TGTGCCAGCAGCTTCTGGCAGGGTAAAGCATACAATGAGCAGTTCTTC. The encoded protein is CASSFWQGKAYNEQFF.